The T cell receptor beta chain described here comes from a study of cytomegalovirus exposure and HLA in healthy donors. Study observations and caveats: The analysis excluded some indistinguishable V segments, including TRBV6-2 and TRBV6-3. Researchers reportedly found TCR beta sequences accurately predicted most subjects' HLA-A and HLA-B alleles. Prior analysis indicated that the majority of TCR beta V segments exhibited productivity approximately 87% or approximately 30% of the time.

This clone has only one observation. Its antigen is unidentified. The PCR was carried out with 60 Vbeta primers and 13 Jbeta primers. The data were produced by immunoSEQ multiplex PCR, yet TCRdb's version contains in-frame clones alone and is incomplete. The repertoire has fewer than 250,000 clones, 70% to 80% of them found once; the top ten carry approximately 0.39%. This CDR3 has 15 amino acids. Trimming removed 5 bases at V and 0 bases at J, with 10 bases between. Germline CDR1 is SGHVS and CDR2 is FQNEAQ. The chain links TRBV7-8 to TRBJ2-2; D is uncertain. Material: PBMCs. This TCR derives from a male donor in good health and CMV-seropositive. CDR3 amino acids: CASSLSRSNTGELFF. CDR3 DNA sequence: TGTGCCAGCAGCCTCTCCAGGTCGAACACCGGGGAGCTGTTTTTT.